This TCR beta chain was recovered during a study of cytomegalovirus exposure and HLA in healthy donors (dated 2017 in TCRdb). Regarding the study in general: According to a later analysis, the 120 or so validation repertoires were produced on the same platform as the approximately 690 repertoires of the first cohort. High-throughput TCR immunosequencing, statistical association of individual TCRs with disease status, and machine learning were combined to predict cytomegalovirus infection status. Besides the first cohort of about 730 subjects, a separate validation cohort made up of around 120 different subjects was used. The study was designed to test whether signatures of past pathogen exposure could be identified by cataloging public T cell receptors. What the research found in general, with its limitations: The study listed 150 to 200 TCR beta chains as associated with cytomegalovirus. The authors suggested that the approach could potentially be generalized to other disease states and immunological phenotypes. In vitro tests confirmed that a few of the cytomegalovirus-associated TCR beta chains recognize cytomegalovirus antigens. The classifier was reported to diagnose cytomegalovirus status with high specificity and sensitivity in both the original cohort and the validation cohort. The validation cohort had no HLA typing available for a later analysis, so co-occurrence within that cohort was assessed over all 130 or so repertoires. Across donors, most TCR sequences were observed very rarely, whereas some public TCRs were present in many individuals. Of the cluster scores, around 95% were above 0 in a later analysis, which found that TCRs clustered in the first cohort also tended to co-occur in the 120 or so validation repertoires.

Turning to this clone: The antigen this receptor binds is unknown. Within one base of it there is no much larger clone, and no base qualities were kept.

Library method: the immunoSEQ multiplex PCR assay. The paper's processing steps were these. A statistical classification framework was built for diagnosing cytomegalovirus status from the catalog of TCR beta chain sequences. In its TCRdb copy, this immuneACCESS table keeps in-frame sequences only and misses some clones. Where compared with another copy, unresolved V genes explain less than half of these, and the others have no known cause. Clone size and the V and J calls come from that table; the DNA yielded D and trimming. The sample contains about 110,000 clones, nearly 97% of them found a single time. About 0.7% of the sample belongs to the ten largest clones. The donors belonged to the validation cohort of over a hundred subjects, which was separate from the roughly 700-subject first cohort. Looking up the germline V gene yields CDR1 SGHVS and CDR2 FQNEAQ. CDR3 length: 14 amino acids, cysteine to phenylalanine. Only the CDR3 DNA stays, 42 bases, in frame from base 1. V is clipped by 0 bases and J by 8 bases, and the sequence between their germline boundaries is 10 bases long.

The sequence joins TRBV7-8 to TRBJ1-4; TRBD1 might be the D gene, on 6 matching bases. This TCR was recovered from a woman aged 18-35 years in good health and CMV-seronegative. The specimen was PBMCs. The CDR3 is CASSLAGGGEKLFF. The nucleotide sequence is given as TGTGCCAGCAGCTTAGCAGGGGGTGGAGAAAAACTGTTTTTT.